The 30 T cell receptor beta chains below all came from one sample that was sequenced in a study of shared clonotypes between healthy human individuals (dated by TCRdb to the early 2020s). The library was obtained by the immunoSEQ multiplex PCR assay. TCRdb took over this immuneACCESS table, retaining in-frame rearrangements with V and J assigned. Such tables are incomplete; in checked studies, under half of the missing clones stem from an unresolved V gene, and the remainder is unexplained. In this sample the table shows under 650,000 clones, less than 96% of which occur a single time. Together, the top ten hold roughly 0.06% of the sample. Sample: naive CD4+ T cells sorted from blood. The sample's cell subset or site, from its label and the paper: CD45RA+ positively selected. These receptors all stem from a woman under 40 in good health.

This sequence joins TRBV18 and TRBJ1-2, with TRBD1 identical over 7 bases. The germline V gene encodes CDR1 KGHSH and CDR2 LQKENI. This CDR3 has 15 amino acids. V was pared by 2 bases and J by 2 bases, with 5 bases of the junction left unmatched. Written as DNA, the CDR3 is TGTGCCAGCTCACCAAACACAGGGGAAAACTATGGCTACACCTTC. Its translation is CASSPNTGENYGYTF.

This clone was observed a single time. This chain uses TRBV4-2 with TRBJ2-1, with D unclear. V lost 0 bases and J 4 bases, leaving 10 bases between the germline ends. The germline CDR1 and CDR2 sequences are LGHNA and YNFKEQ. The CDR3 consists of 15 residues. In nucleotides, the CDR3 is TGTGCCAGCAGCCAAGATTTCGGAGCATACAATGAGCAGTTCTTC. It yields the protein CASSQDFGAYNEQFF.

The chain employs TRBV5-1 and TRBJ2-7; possibly TRBD2 for D (5 bases). This CDR3 has 14 amino acids. V dropped 1 base and J dropped 4 bases, with 12 bases sitting between them. Germline V gives CDR1 SGHRS, CDR2 YFSETQ. The CDR3 sequence: CASSLHSEGYEQYF. In DNA form, the CDR3 reads TGCGCCAGCAGCTTGCACTCCGAGGGATACGAGCAGTACTTC.

This chain uses TRBV9 with TRBJ2-1, with 12 positions matching TRBD2. From germline, CDR1 is SGDLS and CDR2 YYNGEE. V lost 0 bases to trimming and J lost 11 bases; unmatched junction nucleotides: 15. The CDR3 spans 18 residues. Written as DNA, the CDR3 is TGTGCCAGCAGCGTAGGGCTAGCGGGAGGGCCACTAGATTCAAAGCAGTTCTTC. Translated: CASSVGLAGGPLDSKQFF. Full variable domain (remainder filled in from reference TRBV9 and TRBJ2-1): DSGVTQTPKHLITATGQRVTLRCSPRSGDLSVYWYQQSLDQGLQFLIQYYNGEERAKGNILERFSAQQFPDLHSELNLSSLELGDSALYFCASSVGLAGGPLDSKQFFGPGTRLTVL.

The chain carries TRBV7-9 and TRBJ1-1; D is possibly TRBD1 (5 bases). The germline V gene encodes CDR1 SEHNR and CDR2 FQNEAQ (reference sequence). V lost 0 bases and J lost 5, with 7 bases in between. The CDR3 length is 13 residues. The CDR3 DNA sequence: TGTGCCAGCAGCTTAGCGTGGGGGACTGAAGCTTTCTTT. It codes for CASSLAWGTEAFF.

This clone was counted once. V and J are TRBV19 and TRBJ2-2; 13 nucleotides align to TRBD2. The V gene's germline CDR1 is LNHDA and CDR2 SQIVND (reference sequence). The CDR3 runs 16 residues. The trim removed 3 bases at V and 5 bases at J, leaving 3 bases unmatched. Written as DNA, the CDR3 is TGTGCCAGTAGTATCGGACTAGCGGGAGTGACCGGGGAGCTGTTTTTT. It specifies CASSIGLAGVTGELFF.

The chain couples TRBV4-2 to TRBJ1-2, with 7 bases lining up with TRBD1. The junction had 12 bases not matched to a gene; V was cut back by 3 bases and J by 8 bases. CDR3 length: 15 amino acids. Germline CDR1 is LGHNA and CDR2 is YNFKEQ. CDR3 in DNA: TGTGCCAGCAGCCAGGAAAGACAGGGTGTAAGAGGCTACACCTTC. This gives the protein CASSQERQGVRGYTF.

CDR3 sequence reads: CASSFEVWEQYF. In DNA form, the CDR3 reads TGTGCCAGCAGTTTTGAGGTTTGGGAGCAGTACTTC. V and J are TRBV28 and TRBJ2-7; D not certain. Germline V gene lookup returns CDR1 MDHEN and CDR2 SYDVKM. This CDR3 comprises 12 residues. Trimming took off 3 bases at V and 7 bases at J, with 10 bases between the two ends. Together with reference TRBV28 and TRBJ2-7, the CDR3 gives the full variable domain: DVKVTQSSRYLVKRTGEKVFLECVQDMDHENMFWYRQDPGLGLRLIYFSYDVKMKEKGDIPEGYSVSREKKERFSLILESASTNQTSMYLCASSFEVWEQYFGPGTRLTVT.

This clone was detected only once. The V call is TRBV5-1, the J call TRBJ2-7, with 11 bases fitting TRBD2. Germline values: CDR1 SGHRS, CDR2 YFSETQ. V shed 7 bases and J 4 bases; nucleotides not matched to a gene: 16. This CDR3 is 17 amino acids long. The CDR3 here is CASRLVSGRDLGYEQYF. The CDR3 DNA reads TGCGCCAGCCGTTTAGTTAGCGGGAGGGACCTGGGGTACGAGCAGTACTTC.

This chain uses TRBV12-5 with TRBJ2-6; D is possibly TRBD2 (6 bases). The CDR3 is made up of 19 amino acids. Trimming pared 3 bases from V and 0 bases from J, leaving 18 bases between. Germline-derived CDR1 and CDR2 are LGHNT and FRNRAP. This CDR3 is CASGFFSEGRISGANVLTF. In nucleotides, the CDR3 is TGTGCTAGTGGTTTCTTTTCGGAGGGCCGCATCTCTGGGGCCAACGTCCTGACTTTC.

The V gene is TRBV5-1, the J gene TRBJ1-2; maybe TRBD1 (5 bases). The germline CDR1 and CDR2 sequences are SGHRS and YFSETQ. CDR3 length equals 15 residues. V dropped 0 bases and J dropped 2 bases, with 11 bases sitting between them. CDR3 region: CASSLAGRANYGYTF. As DNA, the CDR3 is TGCGCCAGCAGCTTGGCCGGCAGGGCCAACTATGGCTACACCTTC.

On this clone: The junction shows a germline mismatch at one end, possibly a read error. The chain has TRBV28 and TRBJ1-3, with D maybe TRBD1 (6 bases). The CDR3 covers 13 residues. CDR1 is MDHEN and CDR2 is SYDVKM in the germline V gene. In DNA form, the CDR3 reads TGCCTAGGTGAGGGGGGAGGTGGAAACACCATATATTTT. This translates into CLGEGGGGNTIYF.

The rearrangement joins TRBV30 to TRBJ1-2; tentatively, D is TRBD1 (5 bases). The length of the CDR3 is 12 residues. The ends were cut back, 1 base at V and 8 bases at J, with 11 bases in the middle. CDR1 is GTSNPN, CDR2 SVGIG, per germline (reference sequence). CDR3 in DNA: TGTGCCTGGAGTGCAGGGACGATGGGCTACACCTTC. This encodes CAWSAGTMGYTF.

As regards this clone: This specimen includes other DNA sequences encoding the same CDR3. The J gene is TRBJ2-7, the V gene TRBV6-5; weak D call: TRBD2 (6 bases). CDR3 length equals 14 residues. The V and J ends lost 0 bases and 2 bases respectively, with 8 bases between them. In germline, CDR1 is MNHEY, CDR2 SVGAGI. The DNA for the CDR3 is TGTGCCAGCAGTTACTCTAGCGGAACCTACGAGCAGTACTTC. As protein: CASSYSSGTYEQYF.

J is TRBJ1-2 and V is TRBV10-3; D might be TRBD1 (5 bases). Germline CDR1 ENHRY, CDR2 SYGVKD. V lost 2 bases, J lost 5 bases, and 9 bases lay in between. The CDR3 is 13 residues long. The chain's CDR3 is CAISEKGRYGYTF. For the CDR3, the DNA is TGTGCCATCAGTGAGAAGGGACGGTATGGCTACACCTTC.

The CDR3 DNA reads as TGTGCCAGCAGTTTAGAACAGGGGCGCAATCAGCCCCAGCATTTT. Its translation is CASSLEQGRNQPQHF. The chain employs TRBV28 and TRBJ1-5; 7 bases map to TRBD1. Germline values: CDR1 MDHEN, CDR2 SYDVKM. The junction had 3 bases not matched to a gene; V was cut back by 2 bases and J by 2 bases. The CDR3 length is 15 residues.

The chain has TRBV28 and TRBJ2-7, with D hard to call. The germline CDR1 and CDR2 sequences are MDHEN and SYDVKM. V gave up 6 bases and J gave up 2 bases, with 14 bases separating them. This CDR3 has 14 residues. CDR3 bases: TGTGCCAGCAGATTAGGCGCCAGTCCCTACGAGCAGTACTTC. Its translation is CASRLGASPYEQYF.

A word on this clone: The identical CDR3 is also encoded by other nucleotide sequences in the sample. The gene calls are TRBV6-6 and TRBJ2-7, with D hard to call. This CDR3 is 12 amino acids long. Germline CDR1 reads MNHNY; CDR2 reads SVGAGI (reference sequence). V was clipped by 5 bases and J by 3 bases, with 8 bases between them. The CDR3 reads CASSTDGYEQYF. CDR3 coding DNA: TGTGCCAGCAGTACCGATGGCTACGAGCAGTACTTC.

The V call is TRBV6-1, the J call TRBJ2-1, with TRBD2 matching over 11 bases. Germline V lookup: CDR1 MNHNS, CDR2 SASEGT. The V segment lost 10 bases and the J segment 3 bases; nucleotides outside the gene matches: 5. The CDR3 is 14 amino acids. Here the CDR3 reads CATTGTSGYNEQFF. In nucleotides, the CDR3 is TGTGCCACTACCGGGACTAGCGGCTACAATGAGCAGTTCTTC.

As to this clone: Relative to the germline gene, one junction end is altered; a read error may explain this. The J gene is TRBJ2-3, the V gene TRBV5-8; D gene unclear. The length of the CDR3 is 12 residues. Germline CDR1 is SGHTS and CDR2 is YDEGEE. The DNA of the CDR3 is TGCGCCAGCCGGGCGGGCACAGATACGCAGTATTTT. As protein: CASRAGTDTQYF.

CDR3 in amino acids: CASSPSGRSYEQYF. For the CDR3, the DNA is TGTGCCAGCAGCCCTAGCGGGCGTTCCTACGAGCAGTACTTC. This chain links TRBV7-6 with TRBJ2-5; 8 positions agree with TRBD2. The end of the DNA is better explained by TRBJ2-7, so the J call may be wrong. CDR3 length: 14 amino acids. CDR1 and CDR2 (germline): SGHVS, FNYEAQ.

The chain combines TRBV28 with TRBJ2-2; the D is unclear. This CDR3 comprises 9 residues. From germline, CDR1 is MDHEN and CDR2 SYDVKM. Trimming left V 8 bases short and J 11 bases short, with 6 bases between. The CDR3 loop is CASGFELFF. The CDR3 DNA follows: TGTGCCAGCGGATTTGAGCTGTTTTTT.

This clone has just a few counts. The J gene is TRBJ1-2, the V gene TRBV5-1, with 9 bases aligning to TRBD1. The length of the CDR3 is 15 residues. Losses at the gene ends were 4 bases for V and 2 bases for J; bases not matched to a gene: 6. Germline V gene sequence: CDR1 SGHRS, CDR2 YFSETQ. The CDR3 is CASSGQGHPNYGYTF. The CDR3 DNA is TGCGCCAGCAGCGGACAGGGGCACCCCAACTATGGCTACACCTTC.

The V call is TRBV5-1, the J call TRBJ1-1; 8 positions match TRBD1. The V gene's germline CDR1 is SGHRS and CDR2 YFSETQ. CDR3 length equals 14 residues. Germline trimming cut 4 bases from V and 4 bases from J; bases unmatched to any gene: 6. The DNA for the CDR3 is TGCGCCAGCAGCCCAGTACAGGGGGGCACTGAAGCTTTCTTT. It codes for CASSPVQGGTEAFF.

This clone was detected only once. The V call is TRBV18, the J call TRBJ2-7; D might be TRBD1 (6 bases). CDR1 is KGHSH and CDR2 is LQKENI in the germline V gene. CDR3 length: 16 amino acids. V shed 5 bases and J shed 2 bases, with 19 bases lying between them. The CDR3 loop is CASSSNYDRPPYEQYF. In DNA, the CDR3 is TGTGCCAGCTCATCTAACTATGACAGGCCTCCCTACGAGCAGTACTTC.

About this clone: Distinct nucleotide sequences in the sample also encode this CDR3. The chain joins TRBV6-5 to TRBJ2-7; D unclear. CDR1 is MNHEY, CDR2 SVGAGI, per germline. The CDR3 runs 14 residues. V shed 2 bases and J shed 0 bases, with 8 bases lying between them. CDR3 region: CASSYGRDSYEQYF. In nucleotides, the CDR3 is TGTGCCAGCAGTTACGGCAGAGACTCCTACGAGCAGTACTTC.

The chain uses TRBV28 and TRBJ1-6; TRBD1 is a possible D gene (5 bases). Trimming took 3 bases from V and 7 from J, leaving 10 bases between them. Germline V gives CDR1 MDHEN, CDR2 SYDVKM. The CDR3 spans 14 residues. CDR3 sequence (DNA): TGTGCCAGCAGTTTGGACACCTCAAATTCACCCCTCCACTTT. Protein sequence: CASSLDTSNSPLHF.

This sequence joins TRBV27 and TRBJ2-5; no definite D call. CDR3 size: 15 residues. V was shortened by 2 bases and J by 5 bases, with 15 bases between the two germline ends. In germline, CDR1 is MNHEY, CDR2 SMNVEV (reference sequence). The CDR3 DNA reads TGTGCCAGCAGTTTAATTTTAGGGCTGCGGGAGACCCAGTACTTC. Residues: CASSLILGLRETQYF.

J is TRBJ1-2 and V is TRBV11-2; D might be TRBD1 (5 bases). V lost 6 bases to trimming and J lost 4 bases, with 9 bases between them. The germline gives CDR1 SGHAT, CDR2 FQNNGV. The CDR3 runs 12 residues. The CDR3 DNA sequence: TGTGCCAGCAGGCAGGGTGGCTATGGCTACACCTTC. Amino acid sequence: CASRQGGYGYTF. Full variable domain (outside the CDR3, taken from reference TRBV11-2 and TRBJ1-2): EAGVAQSPRYKIIEKRQSVAFWCNPISGHATLYWYQQILGQGPKLLIQFQNNGVVDDSQLPKDRFSAERLKGVDSTLKIQPAKLEDSAVYLCASRQGGYGYTFGSGTRLTVV.

This chain joins TRBV2 and TRBJ2-7; TRBD2 matches 11 bases. From germline, CDR1 is SNHLY and CDR2 FYNNEI. The CDR3 has 13 residues. Trimming at V came to 8 bases and at J to 3 bases, leaving 3 bases not matched to a gene. CDR3 in amino acids: CASATSGVYEQYF. DNA of the CDR3: TGTGCCAGCGCGACTAGCGGGGTCTACGAGCAGTACTTC. Using reference TRBV2 and TRBJ2-7 for the parts outside the CDR3, the full variable domain is EPEVTQTPSHQVTQMGQEVILRCVPISNHLYFYWYRQILGQKVEFLVSFYNNEISEKSEIFDDQFSVERPDGSNFTLKIRSTKLEDSAMYFCASATSGVYEQYFGPGTRLTVT.